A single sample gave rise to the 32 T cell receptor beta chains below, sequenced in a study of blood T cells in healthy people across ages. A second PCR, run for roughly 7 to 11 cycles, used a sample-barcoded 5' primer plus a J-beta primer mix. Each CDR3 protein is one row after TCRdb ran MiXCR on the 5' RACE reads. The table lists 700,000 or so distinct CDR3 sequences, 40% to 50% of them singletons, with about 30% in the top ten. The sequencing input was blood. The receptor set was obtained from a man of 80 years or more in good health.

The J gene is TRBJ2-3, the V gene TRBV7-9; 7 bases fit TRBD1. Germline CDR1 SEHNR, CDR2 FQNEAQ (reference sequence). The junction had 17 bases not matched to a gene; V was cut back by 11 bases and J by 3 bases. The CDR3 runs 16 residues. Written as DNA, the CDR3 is TGTGCCCAGGATTTCTTGGGGCAGGGGGTTACAGATACGCAGTATTTT. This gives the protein CAQDFLGQGVTDTQYF.

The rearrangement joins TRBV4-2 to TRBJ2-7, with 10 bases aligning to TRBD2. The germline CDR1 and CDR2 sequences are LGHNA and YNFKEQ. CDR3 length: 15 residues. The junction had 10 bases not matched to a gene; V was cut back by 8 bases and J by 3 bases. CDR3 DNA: TGTGCCAGCCGAGAAACGGGACTAGCGAGCTACGAGCAGTACTTC. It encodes CASRETGLASYEQYF.

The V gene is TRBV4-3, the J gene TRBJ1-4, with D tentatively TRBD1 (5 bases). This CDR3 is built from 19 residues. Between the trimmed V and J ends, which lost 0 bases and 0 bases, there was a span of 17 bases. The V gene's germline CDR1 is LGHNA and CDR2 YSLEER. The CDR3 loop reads CASSQDPPGRIATNEKLFF. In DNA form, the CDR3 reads TGCGCCAGCAGCCAAGATCCCCCGGGACGGATAGCAACTAATGAAAAACTGTTTTTT.

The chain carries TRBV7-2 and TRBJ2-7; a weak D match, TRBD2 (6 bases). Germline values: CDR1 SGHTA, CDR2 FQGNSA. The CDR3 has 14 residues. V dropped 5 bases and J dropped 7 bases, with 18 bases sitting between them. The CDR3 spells CASSARLDSNEQYF. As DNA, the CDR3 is TGTGCCAGCAGCGCAAGACTAGATTCCAATGAGCAGTACTTC.

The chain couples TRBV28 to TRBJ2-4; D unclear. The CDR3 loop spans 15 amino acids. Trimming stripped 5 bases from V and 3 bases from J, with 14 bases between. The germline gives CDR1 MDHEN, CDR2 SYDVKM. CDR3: CASSATAVVKNIQYF. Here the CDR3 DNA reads TGTGCCAGCAGTGCCACAGCCGTGGTCAAAAACATTCAGTACTTC.

This CDR3 reads CASSQHSGTPYEQYF. The CDR3 nucleotides are TGTGCCAGCAGCCAACATTCCGGGACCCCCTACGAGCAGTACTTC. This chain uses TRBV7-2 with TRBJ2-7; D is possibly TRBD1 or TRBD2 (5 bases each). The CDR3 has 15 residues. The V end was cut by 5 bases, the J end by 2 bases, with 16 bases between. Looked up from germline, CDR1 is SGHTA and CDR2 is FQGNSA. The variable domain in full, with the rest retrieved from reference TRBV7-2 and TRBJ2-7, is GAGVSQSPSNKVTEKGKDVELRCDPISGHTALYWYRQSLGQGLEFLIYFQGNSAPDKSGLPSDRFSAERTGGSVSTLTIQRTQQEDSAVYLCASSQHSGTPYEQYFGPGTRLTVT.

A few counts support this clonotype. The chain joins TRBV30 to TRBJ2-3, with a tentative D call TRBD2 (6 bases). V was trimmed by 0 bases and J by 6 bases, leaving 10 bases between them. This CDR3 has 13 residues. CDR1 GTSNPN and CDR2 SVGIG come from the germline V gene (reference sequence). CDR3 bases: TGTGCCTGGAGTGTAGGAGGGGTGGATACGCAGTATTTT. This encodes CAWSVGGVDTQYF.

In nucleotides, the CDR3 is TGCAGTGCGGATACTCAGGGAGGCAGCAATCAGCCCCAGCATTTT. Translated, it gives CSADTQGGSNQPQHF. The chain links TRBV20-1 to TRBJ1-5; perhaps TRBD1 as D (5 bases). V was cut by 6 bases and J by 1 base, with 16 bases left in between. The CDR3 has 15 residues. Germline V CDR1 and CDR2: DFQATT, SNEGSKA (reference sequence).

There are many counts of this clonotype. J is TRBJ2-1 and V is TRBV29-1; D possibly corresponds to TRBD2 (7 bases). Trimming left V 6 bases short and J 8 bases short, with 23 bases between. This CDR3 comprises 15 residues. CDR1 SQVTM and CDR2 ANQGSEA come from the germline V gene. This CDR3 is CSVPRGAGALDEQFF. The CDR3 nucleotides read TGCAGCGTACCACGGGGGGCGGGAGCCTTGGATGAGCAGTTCTTC.

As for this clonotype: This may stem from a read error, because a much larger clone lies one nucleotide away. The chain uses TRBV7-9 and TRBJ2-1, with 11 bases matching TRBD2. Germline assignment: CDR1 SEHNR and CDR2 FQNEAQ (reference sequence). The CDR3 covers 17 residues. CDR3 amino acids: CVSSSSRLAGSYNEQFF. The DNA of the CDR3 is TGTGTCAGCAGCTCAAGCCGACTAGCGGGGAGCTACAATGAGCAGTTCTTC.

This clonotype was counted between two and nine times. The CDR3 DNA sequence: TGTGCCATCAGGGAGCAGCCAGACAGGGATCAGCCCCAGCATTTT. The encoded protein is CAIREQPDRDQPQHF. The chain joins TRBV10-3 to TRBJ1-5; TRBD1 matches 7 bases. The CDR3 runs to 15 residues. Germline CDR1 and CDR2: ENHRY and SYGVKD. The V and J ends lost 6 bases and 5 bases, in that order; junction bases with no gene match: 10.

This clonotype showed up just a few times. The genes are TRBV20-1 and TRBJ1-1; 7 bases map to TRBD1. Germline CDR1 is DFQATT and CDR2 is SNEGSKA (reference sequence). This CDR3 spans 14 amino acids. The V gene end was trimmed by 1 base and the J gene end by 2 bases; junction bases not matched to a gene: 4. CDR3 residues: CSARGTGRNTEAFF. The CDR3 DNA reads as TGCAGTGCTAGAGGGACAGGACGAAACACTGAAGCTTTCTTT.

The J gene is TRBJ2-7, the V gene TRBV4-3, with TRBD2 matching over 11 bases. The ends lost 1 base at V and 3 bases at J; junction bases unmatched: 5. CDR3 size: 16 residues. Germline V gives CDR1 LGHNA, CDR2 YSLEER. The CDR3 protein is CASSQGAGTSGYEQYF. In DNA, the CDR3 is TGCGCCAGCAGCCAAGGGGCCGGGACTAGCGGCTACGAGCAGTACTTC.

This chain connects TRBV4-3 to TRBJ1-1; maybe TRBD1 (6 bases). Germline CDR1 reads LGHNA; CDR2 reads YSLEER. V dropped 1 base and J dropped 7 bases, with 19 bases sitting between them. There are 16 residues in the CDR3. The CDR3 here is CASSQGNRGGQSEAFF. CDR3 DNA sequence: TGCGCCAGCAGCCAAGGGAACCGTGGGGGGCAAAGTGAAGCTTTCTTT.

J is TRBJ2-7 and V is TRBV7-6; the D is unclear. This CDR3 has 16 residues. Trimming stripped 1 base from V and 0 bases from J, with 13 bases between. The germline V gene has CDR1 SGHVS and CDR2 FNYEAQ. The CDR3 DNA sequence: TGTGCCAGCAGCTTAGAATTTGGGATGTTCTCCTACGAGCAGTACTTC. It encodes CASSLEFGMFSYEQYF.

CDR3 coding DNA: TGTGCCAGCAGTTATCGGGACAGGGGGCAAGATGGCTACACCTTC. It translates to CASSYRDRGQDGYTF. The chain employs TRBV6-6 and TRBJ1-2, with TRBD1 identical over 12 bases. J was trimmed by 6 bases and V by 3 bases; bases with no gene match: 5. From germline, CDR1 is MNHNY and CDR2 SVGAGI (reference sequence). The CDR3 runs 15 residues.

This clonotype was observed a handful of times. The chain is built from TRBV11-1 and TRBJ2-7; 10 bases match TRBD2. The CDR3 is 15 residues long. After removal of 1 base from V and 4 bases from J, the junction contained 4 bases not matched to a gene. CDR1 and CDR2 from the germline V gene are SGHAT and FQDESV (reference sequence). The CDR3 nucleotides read TGTGCCAGCAGCTTAGGGCTAGCGGGAGAGTACGAGCAGTACTTC. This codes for CASSLGLAGEYEQYF.

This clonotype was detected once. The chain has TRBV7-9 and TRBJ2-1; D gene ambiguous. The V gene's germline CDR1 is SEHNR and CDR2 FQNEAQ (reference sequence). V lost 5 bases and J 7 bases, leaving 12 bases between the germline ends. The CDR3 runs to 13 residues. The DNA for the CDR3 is TGTGCCAGCAGCCAGGATTTAGAGAATGAGCAGTTCTTC. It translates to CASSQDLENEQFF. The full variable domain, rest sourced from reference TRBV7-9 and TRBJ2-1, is DTGVSQNPRHKITKRGQNVTFRCDPISEHNRLYWYRQTLGQGPEFLTYFQNEAQLEKSRLLSDRFSAERPKGSFSTLEIQRTEQGDSAMYLCASSQDLENEQFFGPGTRLTVL.

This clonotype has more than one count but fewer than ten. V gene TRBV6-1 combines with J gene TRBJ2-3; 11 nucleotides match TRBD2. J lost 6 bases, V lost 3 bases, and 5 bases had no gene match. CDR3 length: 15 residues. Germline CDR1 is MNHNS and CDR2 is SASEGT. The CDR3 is CASSDASGGRDTQYF. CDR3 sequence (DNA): TGTGCCAGCAGTGACGCTAGCGGGGGGAGGGATACGCAGTATTTT.

This CDR3 is CANNQGRGREQYF. In nucleotides, the CDR3 is TGTGCCAACAACCAGGGCAGGGGGCGAGAGCAGTACTTC. The chain is built from TRBV7-2 and TRBJ2-4, with 8 bases matching TRBD1. The J segment lost 13 bases and the V segment lost 10 bases, leaving 15 bases of the junction unmatched. This CDR3 is built from 13 residues. Germline V gene lookup returns CDR1 SGHTA and CDR2 FQGNSA.

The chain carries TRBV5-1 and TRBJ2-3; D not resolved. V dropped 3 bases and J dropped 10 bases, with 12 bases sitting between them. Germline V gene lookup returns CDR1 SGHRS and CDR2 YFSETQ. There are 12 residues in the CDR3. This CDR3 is CASSSNGDAQYF. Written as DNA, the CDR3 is TGCGCCAGCAGCTCAAATGGGGATGCGCAGTATTTT.

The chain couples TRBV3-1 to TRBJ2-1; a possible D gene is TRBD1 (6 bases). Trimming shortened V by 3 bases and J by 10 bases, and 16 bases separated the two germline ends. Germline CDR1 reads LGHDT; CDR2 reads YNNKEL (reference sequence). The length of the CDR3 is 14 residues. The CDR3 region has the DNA TGTGCCAGCAGCCATGGGGGCTACACCTACGAGCAGTTCTTC. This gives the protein CASSHGGYTYEQFF.

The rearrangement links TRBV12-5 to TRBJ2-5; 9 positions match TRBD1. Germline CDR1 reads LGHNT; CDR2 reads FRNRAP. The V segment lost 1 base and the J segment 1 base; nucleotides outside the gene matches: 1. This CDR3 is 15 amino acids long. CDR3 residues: CASGLGTGAQETQYF. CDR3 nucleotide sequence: TGTGCTAGTGGTTTGGGGACAGGGGCCCAAGAGACCCAGTACTTC.

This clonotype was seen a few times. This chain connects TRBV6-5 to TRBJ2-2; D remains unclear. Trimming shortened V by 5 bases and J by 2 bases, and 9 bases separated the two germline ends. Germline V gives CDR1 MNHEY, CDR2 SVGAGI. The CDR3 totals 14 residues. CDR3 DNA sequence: TGTGCCAGCAGTATGCATACTAACACCGGGGAGCTGTTTTTT. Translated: CASSMHTNTGELFF.

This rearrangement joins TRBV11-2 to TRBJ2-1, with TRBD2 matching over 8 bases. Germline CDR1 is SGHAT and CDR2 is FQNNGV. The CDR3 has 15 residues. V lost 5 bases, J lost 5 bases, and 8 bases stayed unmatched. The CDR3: CASSPSGSWNNEQFF. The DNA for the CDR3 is TGTGCCAGCAGCCCCAGCGGGAGCTGGAACAATGAGCAGTTCTTC.

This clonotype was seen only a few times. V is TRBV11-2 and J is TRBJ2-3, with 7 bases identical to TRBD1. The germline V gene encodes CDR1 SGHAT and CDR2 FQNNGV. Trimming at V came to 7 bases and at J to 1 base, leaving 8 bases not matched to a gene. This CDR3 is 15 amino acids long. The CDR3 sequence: CASISGQGGTDTQYF. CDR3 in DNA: TGTGCCAGCATCTCGGGGCAGGGGGGCACAGATACGCAGTATTTT.

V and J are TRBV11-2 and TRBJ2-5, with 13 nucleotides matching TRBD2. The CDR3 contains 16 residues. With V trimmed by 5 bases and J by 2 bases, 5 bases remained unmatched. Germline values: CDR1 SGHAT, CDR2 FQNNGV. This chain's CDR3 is CASSPRTSGSQETQYF. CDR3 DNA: TGTGCCAGCAGCCCCAGGACTAGCGGGAGTCAAGAGACCCAGTACTTC.

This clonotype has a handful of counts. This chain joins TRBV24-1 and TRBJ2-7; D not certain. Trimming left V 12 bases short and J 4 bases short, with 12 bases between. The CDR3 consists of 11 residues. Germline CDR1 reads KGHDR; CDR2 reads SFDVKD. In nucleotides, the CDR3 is TGTGCCCCAAAATGGCCGTACGAGCAGTACTTC. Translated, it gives CAPKWPYEQYF.

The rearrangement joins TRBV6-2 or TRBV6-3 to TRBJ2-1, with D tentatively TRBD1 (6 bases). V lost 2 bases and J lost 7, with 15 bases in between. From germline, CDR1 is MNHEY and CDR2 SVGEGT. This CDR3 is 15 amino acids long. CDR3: CASSYKGVMINEQFF. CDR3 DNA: TGTGCCAGCAGTTACAAGGGGGTTATGATTAATGAGCAGTTCTTC.

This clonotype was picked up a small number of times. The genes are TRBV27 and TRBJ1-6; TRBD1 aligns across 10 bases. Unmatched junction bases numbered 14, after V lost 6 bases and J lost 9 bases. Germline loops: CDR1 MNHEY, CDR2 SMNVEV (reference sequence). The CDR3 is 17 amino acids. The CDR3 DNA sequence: TGTGCCAGCAGCCCCTTTGGACAGGGGGGGCGGGGTTCACCCCTCCACTTT. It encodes CASSPFGQGGRGSPLHF.

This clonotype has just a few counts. This CDR3 reads CASSQDRAAPYGYTF. CDR3 coding DNA: TGTGCCAGCAGCCAAGATAGGGCAGCGCCCTATGGCTACACCTTC. The genes are TRBV3-1 and TRBJ1-2, with D unresolved. The V and J ends lost 0 bases and 4 bases respectively, with 12 bases between them. Looked up from germline, CDR1 is LGHDT and CDR2 is YNNKEL (reference sequence). This CDR3 contains 15 residues.

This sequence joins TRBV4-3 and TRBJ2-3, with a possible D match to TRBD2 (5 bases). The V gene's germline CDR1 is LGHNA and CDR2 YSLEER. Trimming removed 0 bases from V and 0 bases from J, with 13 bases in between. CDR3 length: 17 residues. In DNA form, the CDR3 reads TGCGCCAGCAGCCAAGATCACGGGCGGGCTAGCACAGATACGCAGTATTTT. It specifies CASSQDHGRASTDTQYF.